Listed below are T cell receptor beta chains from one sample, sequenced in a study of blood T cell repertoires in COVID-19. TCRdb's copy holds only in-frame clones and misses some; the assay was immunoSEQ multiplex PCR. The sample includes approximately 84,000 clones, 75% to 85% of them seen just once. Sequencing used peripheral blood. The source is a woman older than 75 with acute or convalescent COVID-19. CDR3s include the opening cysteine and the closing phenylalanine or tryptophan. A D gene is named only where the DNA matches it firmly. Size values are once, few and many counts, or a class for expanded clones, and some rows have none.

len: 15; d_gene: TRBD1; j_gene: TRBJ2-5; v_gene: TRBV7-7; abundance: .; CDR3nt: TGTGCTAGCAGCTTAGGGGACAGGGGGCAAGAGACCCAGTACTTC; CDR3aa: CASSLGDRGQETQYF
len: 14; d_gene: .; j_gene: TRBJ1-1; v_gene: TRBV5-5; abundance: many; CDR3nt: TGTGCCAGCAGCCTTACGCGGCTGAGTTCTGAAGCTTTCTTT; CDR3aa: CASSLTRLSSEAFF
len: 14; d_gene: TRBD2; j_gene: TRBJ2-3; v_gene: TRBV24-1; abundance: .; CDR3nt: TGTGCCACCTCCTGGACTAGCGAGGCAGATACGCAGTATTTT; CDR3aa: CATSWTSEADTQYF
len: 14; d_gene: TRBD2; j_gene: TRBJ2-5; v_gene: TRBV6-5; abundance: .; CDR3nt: TGTGCCAGCCGATTAGCGGGAGGGGAAGAGACCCAGTACTTC; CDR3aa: CASRLAGGEETQYF
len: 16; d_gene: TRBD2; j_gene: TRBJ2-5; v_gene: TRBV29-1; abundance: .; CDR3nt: TGCAGCGTAAGGGGAGGGCAGCGGGAGGGCCTGGAGACCCAGTACTTC; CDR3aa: CSVRGGQREGLETQYF
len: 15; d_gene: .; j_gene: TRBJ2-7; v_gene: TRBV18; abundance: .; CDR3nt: TGTGCCAGCTCACCATCGGCTAGCTCGGCCTACGAGCAGTACTTC; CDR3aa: CASSPSASSAYEQYF
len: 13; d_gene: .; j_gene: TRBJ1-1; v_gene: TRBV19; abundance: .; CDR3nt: TGTGCCAGTAGTATCCGGGGGGGTACAGAAGCTTTCTTT; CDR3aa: CASSIRGGTEAFF
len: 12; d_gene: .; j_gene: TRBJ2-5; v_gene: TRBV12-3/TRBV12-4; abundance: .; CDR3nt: TGTGCCAGCACCCTCGATAGAGAGACCCAGTACTTC; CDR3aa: CASTLDRETQYF
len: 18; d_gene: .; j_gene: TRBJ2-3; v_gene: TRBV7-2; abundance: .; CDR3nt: TGTGCCAGCAGCTTAGTTGGTCGTAGCGGAGCCAGCACAGATACGCAGTATTTT; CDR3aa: CASSLVGRSGASTDTQYF
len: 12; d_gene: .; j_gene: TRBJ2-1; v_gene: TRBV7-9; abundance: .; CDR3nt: TGTGCCAGCAGCCCCCAGGAGGTCGGGCAGTTCTTC; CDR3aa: CASSPQEVGQFF
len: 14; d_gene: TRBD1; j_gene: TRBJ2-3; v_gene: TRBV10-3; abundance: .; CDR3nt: TGTGCCATCAGGACAGGGCATAGCGCAGATACGCAGTATTTT; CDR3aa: CAIRTGHSADTQYF
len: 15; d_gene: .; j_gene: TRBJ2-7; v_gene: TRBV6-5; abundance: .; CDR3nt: TGTGCCAGCAGTTACCCCCGGGCGGGGACCTACGAGCAGTACTTC; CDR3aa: CASSYPRAGTYEQYF
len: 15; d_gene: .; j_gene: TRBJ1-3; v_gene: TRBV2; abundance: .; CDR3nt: TGTGCCAGCAGCGTATTCCCGAGCTCTGGAAACACCATATATTTT; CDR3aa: CASSVFPSSGNTIYF
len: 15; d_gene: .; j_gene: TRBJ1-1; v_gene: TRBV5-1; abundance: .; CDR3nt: TGCGCCAGCAGCTTGGAGTGGCAGGGAGGCACTGAAGCTTTCTTT; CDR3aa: CASSLEWQGGTEAFF
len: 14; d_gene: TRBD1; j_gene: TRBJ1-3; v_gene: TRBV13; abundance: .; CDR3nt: TGTGCCAGCAGCTTAGTACAGGGGGGAAACACCATATATTTT; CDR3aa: CASSLVQGGNTIYF
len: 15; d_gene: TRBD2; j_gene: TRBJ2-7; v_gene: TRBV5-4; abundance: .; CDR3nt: TGTGCCAGCAGCTTGGCCGGGACTAACTCCTACGAGCAGTACTTC; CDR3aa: CASSLAGTNSYEQYF
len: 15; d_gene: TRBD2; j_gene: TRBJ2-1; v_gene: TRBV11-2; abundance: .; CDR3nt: TGTGCCAGCAGCGAGACTAGCGGGACCTACAATGAGCAGTTCTTC; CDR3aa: CASSETSGTYNEQFF
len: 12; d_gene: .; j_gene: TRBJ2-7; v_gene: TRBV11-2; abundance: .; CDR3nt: TGTGCCAGCAGCAAACAGGGTTACGAGCAGTACTTC; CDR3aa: CASSKQGYEQYF
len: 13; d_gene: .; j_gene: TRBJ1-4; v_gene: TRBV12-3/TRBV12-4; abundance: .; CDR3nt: TGTGCCAGCAGGGCGGCCACTAATGAAAAACTGTTTTTT; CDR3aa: CASRAATNEKLFF
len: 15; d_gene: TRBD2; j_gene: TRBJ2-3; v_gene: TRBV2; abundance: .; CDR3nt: TGTGCCAGCAGTGTCTCTAGCGGGACCACAGATACGCAGTATTTT; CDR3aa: CASSVSSGTTDTQYF